This T cell receptor beta chain was documented in a study of shared clonotypes between healthy human individuals. Study-level information: The donor group consisted of a couple of women and a few men, aged 18 to 49.

This CDR3 is 17 amino acids long. V was clipped by 4 bases and J by 0 bases; unmatched bases: 3. Per the germline V gene, CDR1 is LGHNA and CDR2 is YNFKEQ. The naive CD8 population came from CD45RO-negative cells selected for CCR7, without terminally differentiated effector memory CD45RA+ cells. On this clone itself: As yet, its antigen is unknown.

Study-level results: Among non-shared clonotypes, generation probabilities were lower than among those shared by all four donors. Compared with memory subsets, naive subsets generally had larger estimated richness.

Sequencing was performed with immunoSEQ multiplex PCR; in TCRdb, only in-frame clones are kept and a portion is missing. The table lists fewer than 850,000 clones, 96% of them singletons. The sequence came from a man aged 30 to 39 in good health. This chain joins TRBV4-2 and TRBJ2-6, with 10 bases identical to TRBD2. Specimen: naive CD8+ T cells sorted from blood. The CDR3 region is CASSLTSGISGANVLTF. The CDR3, as DNA: TGTGCCAGCAGCCTAACTAGCGGGATCTCTGGGGCCAACGTCCTGACTTTC.